This T cell receptor beta chain was retrieved from a study of shared clonotypes between healthy human individuals. Study results and caveats: Genetic and exposure-history diversity was limited by the small donor number.

With respect to this clone: The antigen is unknown.

V was pared by 3 bases and J by 1 base, with 12 bases between. The CDR3 spans 16 residues. CDR1 is SGHDN and CDR2 is FVKESK in the germline V gene. Data came from immunoSEQ multiplex PCR; TCRdb stores just in-frame clones and leaves some out. The table records hundreds of thousands of clones, 92% of them present only once. Only CD45RO-negative cells positively selected for CCR7 counted as naive CD8 cells, so terminally differentiated effector memory CD45RA+ cells were excluded. Input material: naive CD8+ T cells sorted from blood. This receptor was taken from a man younger than 45 in good health. This chain joins TRBV14 and TRBJ2-2, with D possibly matching TRBD1 (6 bases). CDR3 sequence reads: CASSQRQVQNTGELFF. The CDR3 DNA follows: TGTGCCAGCAGCCAGCGACAGGTCCAGAACACCGGGGAGCTGTTTTTT. The full variable domain, its missing parts supplied by reference TRBV14 and TRBJ2-2, is EAGVTQFPSHSVIEKGQTVTLRCDPISGHDNLYWYRRVMGKEIKFLLHFVKESKQDESGMPNNRFLAERTGGTYSTLKVQPAELEDSGVYFCASSQRQVQNTGELFFGEGSRLTVL.